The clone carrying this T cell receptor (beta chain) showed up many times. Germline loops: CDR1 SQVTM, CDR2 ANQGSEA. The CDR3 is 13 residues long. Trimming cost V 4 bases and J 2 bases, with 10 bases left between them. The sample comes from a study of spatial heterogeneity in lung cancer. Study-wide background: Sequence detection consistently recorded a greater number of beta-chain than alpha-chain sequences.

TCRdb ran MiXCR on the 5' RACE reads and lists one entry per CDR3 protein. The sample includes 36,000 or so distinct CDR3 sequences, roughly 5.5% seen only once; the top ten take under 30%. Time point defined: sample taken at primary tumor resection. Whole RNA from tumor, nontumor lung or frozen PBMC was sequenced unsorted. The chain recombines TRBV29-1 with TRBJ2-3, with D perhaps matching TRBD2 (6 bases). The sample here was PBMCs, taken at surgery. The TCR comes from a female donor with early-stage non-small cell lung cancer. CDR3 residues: CSVAGGFTDTQYF. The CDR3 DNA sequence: TGCAGCGTTGCTGGGGGGTTCACAGATACGCAGTATTTT.